The T cell receptor beta chain under discussion was sequenced for a study of PD-1 blockade in classical Hodgkin lymphoma (dated by TCRdb to the early 2020s). General notes on the study: Nivolumab dosing was 3 mg/kg intravenously every 2 weeks, continuing until either disease progression or unacceptable toxicity. The study used CyTOF and TCR beta sequencing to define a peripheral blood immune signature of response to PD-1 blockade in classical Hodgkin lymphoma. The research as a whole found: The study covered only a single clinical trial cohort, and the causes of the repertoire differences, possibly disease activity or prior therapy, were still not defined. Patients starting nivolumab less than 1 year after ASCT had lower diversity and were excluded from later analyses to avoid confounding by immune reconstitution. Among trial patients, those achieving complete response had baseline diversity similar to that of newly diagnosed patients, while diversity was significantly lower in partial responders and progressors. Baseline TCR diversity was reported to be lower in newly diagnosed patients than in healthy donors and to be lower still in relapsed/refractory patients. A significant rise by C4D1 was seen in CD4+ but not CD8+ TCR diversity (p=0.0027 vs p=0.16), with the rise being most apparent in complete responders (p=0.02).

In the paper's terms, the time point label means: cycle 1 day 1 (C1D1), immediately before nivolumab initiation. Every trial patient had relapsed following autologous stem cell transplantation, and prior brentuximab vedotin exposure was what differed among cohorts A, B and C. The trial cohort included some 53 patients with relapsed/refractory classical Hodgkin lymphoma, and each patient had a best overall response of complete response, partial response or progressive disease. Single-agent nivolumab was administered to trial patients in the multi-cohort phase II CheckMate 205 trial. An independent review committee assessed best overall response using the 2007 International Working Group response criteria. PBMCs from the trial were collected at three points: immediately before nivolumab initiation (C1D1), and during therapy at cycle 2 day 1 and cycle 4 day 1. Peripheral blood was collected in 8 mL Vacutainer Cell Preparation Tubes, from which PBMCs were isolated by centrifugation and then cryopreserved.

The Qiagen DNeasy kit was used to extract genomic DNA both from unsorted PBMCs and from the negatively selected CD4+ and CD8+ fractions. TCR beta CDR3 regions were amplified by immunoSEQ multiplex PCR using primers annealing to V and J segments. Amplification bias was minimized using a synthetic immune receptor repertoire, and residual bias was removed computationally after sequencing. Concerning the study's data processing: Custom Python scripts were used to quantify repertoire diversity as the Shannon entropy index. The unsorted, CD4+ and CD8+ repertoires were each analyzed separately, with the exception of combined analyses, where CD4+ and CD8+ sequences were merged in silico. Clonal expansion was defined as at least a 2-fold frequency increase after treatment relative to C1D1, with a pseudocount of 0.5 for undetected baseline clones. Singleton clones were defined as clones with 0 or 1 copy at C1D1, and non-singleton clones were defined as clones with 2 or more copies. Clones expanded in unsorted samples were annotated as CD4+, CD8+ or unknown by matching protein sequences in sorted samples from the same patient. Wilcoxon tests on paired samples were used to test changes in diversity from C1D1 to C4D1. The table was pulled from immuneACCESS by TCRdb, which kept in-frame rearrangements only. Such tables lose some clones; where checked, under half of the loss comes from unresolved V genes, and the rest has no known cause. Clone size and the V and J calls come from that table; the DNA yielded D and trimming. The sample contains some 12,000 clones, approximately 71% of them found a single time. The ten largest make up roughly a tenth of the sample.

This clone was seen a single time. Its recognized antigen is unknown. No base quality values were provided; no much bigger clone lies one nucleotide off. From cysteine to phenylalanine, the CDR3 is 14 amino acids long. The entry retains the CDR3 DNA only, 42 bases that are in frame from base 1. The germline ends are 9 bases apart after V is trimmed by 1 base and J by 2 bases. The germline V gene supplies CDR1 SGHTA and CDR2 FQGNSA. The input for sequencing was peripheral blood mononuclear cells (PBMCs), taken at baseline. The chain links TRBV7-2 with TRBJ2-7; no D gene is confidently identified. The receptor's source is a human donor with classical Hodgkin lymphoma. Here is the DNA: TGTGCCAGCAGCTTAGAGGGCAGGACCTACGAGCAGTACTTC. Protein translation: CASSLEGRTYEQYF.